This entry is about one T cell receptor beta chain. In the authors' workflow: Amplified reference gene primers provided the basis for estimating nucleated cell counts. The method was immunoSEQ multiplex PCR; TCRdb's version includes in-frame clones alone and lacks a portion of them. D and trimming come from the DNA, and the V and J calls and clone size come from that table. This sample has about 140,000 clones, with approximately 84% found just once. The sample is drawn from a study of blood T cell repertoires in COVID-19. Study-level background: The United States, Italy and Spain provided the acute and convalescent COVID-19 samples. From T cells, B-cell-depleted T cells, or PBMCs came the material, which was cDNA or gDNA.

Losses at the gene ends were 5 bases for V and 7 bases for J; bases not matched to a gene: 6. The germline V gene encodes CDR1 SGHRS and CDR2 YFSETQ. The CDR3 is 14 amino acids. The V call is TRBV5-1, the J call TRBJ1-2, with TRBD1 identical over 12 bases. This receptor was taken from a human donor in a cohort sampled during active COVID-19. Sequencing input: peripheral blood. CDR3: CASSLGTGGGGYTF. The CDR3 DNA reads as TGCGCCAGCAGTCTAGGGACAGGGGGCGGTGGCTACACCTTC.